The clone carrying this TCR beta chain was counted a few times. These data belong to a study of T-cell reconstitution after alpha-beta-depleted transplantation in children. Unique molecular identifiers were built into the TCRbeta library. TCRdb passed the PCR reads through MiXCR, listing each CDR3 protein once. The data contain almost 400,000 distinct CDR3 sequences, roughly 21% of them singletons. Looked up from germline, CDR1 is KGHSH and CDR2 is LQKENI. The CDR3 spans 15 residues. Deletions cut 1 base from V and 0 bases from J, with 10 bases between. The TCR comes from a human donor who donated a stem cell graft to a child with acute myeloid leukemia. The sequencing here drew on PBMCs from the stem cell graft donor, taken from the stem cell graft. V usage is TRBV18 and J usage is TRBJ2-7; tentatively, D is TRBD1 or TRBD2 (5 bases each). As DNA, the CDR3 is TGTGCCAGCTCACCACAGGGGACGAGCTCCTACGAGCAGTACTTC. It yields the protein CASSPQGTSSYEQYF.